Listed here are 5 T cell receptor beta chains from one sample, sequenced in a study of blood T cell repertoires in COVID-19. Data came from immunoSEQ multiplex PCR; TCRdb stores just in-frame clones and leaves some out. The sample contains roughly 150,000 clones, 70% to 90% of which appear only once. The sample comprised peripheral blood. The source is a man aged 80 or over with COVID-19, enrolled during active disease.

The chain links TRBV5-1 to TRBJ2-7; maybe TRBD2 (6 bases). The CDR3 loop spans 13 amino acids. CDR1 is SGHRS, CDR2 YFSETQ, per germline. V lost 7 bases to trimming and J lost 2 bases, with 13 bases between them. For the CDR3, the DNA is TGCGCCAGCGCAACCGGAGGGCCCTACGAGCAGTACTTC. It translates to CASATGGPYEQYF.

V is TRBV19 and J is TRBJ2-7; D possibly corresponds to TRBD1 (6 bases). The CDR3 loop spans 15 amino acids. The germline CDR1 and CDR2 sequences are LNHDA and SQIVND (reference sequence). Trimming removed 3 bases at V and 3 bases at J, with 15 bases between. This CDR3 reads CASSIQQGPNYEQYF. The CDR3 DNA reads as TGTGCCAGTAGTATCCAGCAGGGGCCCAACTACGAGCAGTACTTC.

V is TRBV19 and J is TRBJ2-1; possibly TRBD2 for D (5 bases). The CDR3 is made up of 14 amino acids. Germline CDR1 LNHDA, CDR2 SQIVND (reference sequence). V was shortened by 5 bases and J by 9 bases, with 17 bases between the two germline ends. The CDR3 coding sequence is TGTGCCAGTAGTCCTCTATCCCTCGAGGGTGAGCAGTTCTTC. Encoded protein: CASSPLSLEGEQFF.

This sequence joins TRBV5-1 and TRBJ1-4; TRBD1 matches at 11 bases. From germline, CDR1 is SGHRS and CDR2 YFSETQ. V shed 4 bases, J shed 8 bases, and the junction held 7 bases outside the gene matches. This CDR3 contains 15 residues. The chain's CDR3 is CASSTGQGAKEKLFF. CDR3 nucleotides: TGCGCCAGCAGCACCGGACAGGGGGCAAAGGAAAAACTGTTTTTT.

The J gene is TRBJ2-2, the V gene TRBV12-5; TRBD1 matches 11 bases. Germline V lookup: CDR1 LGHNT, CDR2 FRNRAP. Unmatched junction bases numbered 7, after V lost 1 base and J lost 3 bases. CDR3 length: 18 amino acids. The CDR3 DNA reads TGTGCTAGTGGTTTGGCCTGGGGACAGGGGGACTACACCGGGGAGCTGTTTTTT. Its translation: CASGLAWGQGDYTGELFF.